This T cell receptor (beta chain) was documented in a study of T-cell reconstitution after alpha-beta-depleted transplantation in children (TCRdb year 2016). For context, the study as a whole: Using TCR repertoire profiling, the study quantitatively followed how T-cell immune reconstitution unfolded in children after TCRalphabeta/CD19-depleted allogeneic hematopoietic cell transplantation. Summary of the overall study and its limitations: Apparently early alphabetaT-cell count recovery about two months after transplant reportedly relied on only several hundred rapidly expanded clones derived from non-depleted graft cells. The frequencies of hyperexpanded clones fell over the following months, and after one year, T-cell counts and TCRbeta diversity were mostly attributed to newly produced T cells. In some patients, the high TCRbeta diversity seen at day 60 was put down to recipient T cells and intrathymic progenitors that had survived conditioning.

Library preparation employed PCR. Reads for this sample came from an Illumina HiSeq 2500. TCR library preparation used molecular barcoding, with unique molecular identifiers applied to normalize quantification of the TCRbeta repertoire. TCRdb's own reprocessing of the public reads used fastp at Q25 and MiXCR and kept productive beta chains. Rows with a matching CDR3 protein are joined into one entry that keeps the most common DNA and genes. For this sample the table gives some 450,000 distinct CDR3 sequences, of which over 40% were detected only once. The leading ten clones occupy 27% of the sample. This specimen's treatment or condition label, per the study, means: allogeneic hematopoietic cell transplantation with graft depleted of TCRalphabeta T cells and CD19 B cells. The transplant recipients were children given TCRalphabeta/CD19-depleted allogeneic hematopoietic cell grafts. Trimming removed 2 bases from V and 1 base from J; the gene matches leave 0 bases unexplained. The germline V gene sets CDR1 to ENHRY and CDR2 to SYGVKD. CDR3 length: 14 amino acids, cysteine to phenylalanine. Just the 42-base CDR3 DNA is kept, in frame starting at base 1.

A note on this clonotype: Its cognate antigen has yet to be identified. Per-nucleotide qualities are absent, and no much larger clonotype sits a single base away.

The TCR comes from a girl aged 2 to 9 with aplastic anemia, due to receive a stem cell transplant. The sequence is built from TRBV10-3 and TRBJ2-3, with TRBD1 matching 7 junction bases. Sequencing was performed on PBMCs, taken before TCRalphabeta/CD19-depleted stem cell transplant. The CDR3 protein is CAISEGTGTDTQYF. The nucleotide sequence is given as TGTGCCATCAGTGAGGGGACAGGCACAGATACGCAGTATTTT.